Below, 19 T cell receptor beta chains from the same sample are listed, as sequenced in a study of blood T cell repertoires in COVID-19. Produced via immunoSEQ multiplex PCR; TCRdb's table is partial and in-frame only. The sample yields some 390,000 clones, roughly 90% seen once. Sequencing was done on a sample of peripheral blood. The receptors were gathered from a middle-aged woman with COVID-19, enrolled during active disease.

The chain links TRBV7-2 to TRBJ1-4; 9 bases fit TRBD1. V gave up 5 bases and J gave up 8 bases; unmatched junction bases: 15. Germline values: CDR1 SGHTA, CDR2 FQGNSA. This CDR3 region has 17 residues. The CDR3 region has the DNA TGTGCCAGCAGCCCTAGGGGACAGGGCTTATTCGAGGAAAAACTGTTTTTT. It codes for CASSPRGQGLFEEKLFF.

The chain recombines TRBV7-2 with TRBJ2-3; 8 bases are a match to TRBD1. CDR1 SGHTA and CDR2 FQGNSA come from the germline V gene. The CDR3 loop spans 16 amino acids. Trimming took 1 base from V and 6 from J; bases not matched to a gene: 9. CDR3 amino acids: CASSLGSQGAGDTQYF. The CDR3 nucleotides are TGTGCCAGCAGCTTAGGTAGTCAGGGGGCGGGTGATACGCAGTATTTT. Combining the CDR3 with reference TRBV7-2 and TRBJ2-3 gives the whole variable domain GAGVSQSPSNKVTEKGKDVELRCDPISGHTALYWYRQSLGQGLEFLIYFQGNSAPDKSGLPSDRFSAERTGGSVSTLTIQRTQQEDSAVYLCASSLGSQGAGDTQYFGPGTRLTVL.

J is TRBJ1-1 and V is TRBV7-6; 10 bases line up with TRBD1. The V gene end was trimmed by 1 base and the J gene end by 0 bases; junction bases not matched to a gene: 11. The germline V gene has CDR1 SGHVS and CDR2 FNYEAQ. This CDR3 spans 19 amino acids. In DNA, the CDR3 is TGTGCCAGCAGCTTAGGACAGGGGGCTTACTCATCGATGAACACTGAAGCTTTCTTT. Translation gives CASSLGQGAYSSMNTEAFF. Drawing the rest from reference TRBV7-6 and TRBJ1-1, the complete variable domain is GAGVSQSPRYKVTKRGQDVALRCDPISGHVSLYWYRQALGQGPEFLTYFNYEAQQDKSGLPNDRFSAERPEGSISTLTIQRTEQRDSAMYRCASSLGQGAYSSMNTEAFFGQGTRLTVV.

CDR3 bases: TGTGCCAGCAGCAAAGGACAGGGAGCTTTCTTT. Translation gives CASSKGQGAFF. V and J are TRBV2 and TRBJ1-1; TRBD1 agrees at 8 bases. The CDR3 extends over 11 amino acids. V was pared by 6 bases and J by 10 bases, with 4 bases of the junction left unmatched. The germline CDR1 and CDR2 sequences are SNHLY and FYNNEI.

The gene calls are TRBV5-1 and TRBJ1-1; unclear D gene. V lost 2 bases, J lost 4 bases, and 15 bases lay in between. This CDR3 has 15 amino acids. Per germline, CDR1 SGHRS and CDR2 YFSETQ. In DNA form, the CDR3 reads TGCGCCAGCAGCTTACTGGACGGACTTCTCACTGAAGCTTTCTTT. Its translation: CASSLLDGLLTEAFF.

The chain combines TRBV27 with TRBJ1-2, with D perhaps TRBD1 (5 bases). The germline CDR1 and CDR2 sequences are MNHEY and SMNVEV (reference sequence). This CDR3 spans 14 amino acids. Trimming stripped 0 bases from V and 6 bases from J, with 11 bases between. CDR3 loop: CASSLSPGNHGYTF. CDR3 DNA sequence: TGTGCCAGCAGTTTATCCCCAGGGAACCATGGCTACACCTTC.

The chain carries TRBV4-1 and TRBJ2-3, with TRBD2 matching 9 bases. With V trimmed by 0 bases and J by 5 bases, 6 bases remained unmatched. The CDR3 spans 16 residues. Germline V CDR1 and CDR2: MGHRA, YSYEKL. The CDR3 DNA follows: TGCGCCAGCAGCCAAGAGTTTGCGGGGGGGGGAGATACGCAGTATTTT. This gives the protein CASSQEFAGGGDTQYF.

The chain links TRBV5-4 to TRBJ2-4, with D possibly TRBD2 on 5 matching bases. The V gene lost 1 base and the J gene lost 0 bases, with 20 bases spanning the gap. Germline CDR1 reads SGHNT; CDR2 reads YYREEE (reference sequence). CDR3 length equals 19 residues. The CDR3: CASSLSLSRGLIAKNIQYF. CDR3 nucleotide sequence: TGTGCCAGCAGCTTGAGCCTTAGTCGGGGATTGATAGCCAAAAACATTCAGTACTTC. Supplemented by reference TRBV5-4 and TRBJ2-4, the full variable domain reads ETGVTQSPTHLIKTRGQQVTLRCSSQSGHNTVSWYQQALGQGPQFIFQYYREEENGRGNFPPRFSGLQFPNYSSELNVNALELDDSALYLCASSLSLSRGLIAKNIQYFGAGTRLSVL.

This clone was observed once. V is TRBV10-3 and J is TRBJ2-3; 8 nucleotides agree with TRBD1. Germline V CDR1 and CDR2: ENHRY, SYGVKD. The ends lost 2 bases at V and 7 bases at J; junction bases unmatched: 17. The CDR3 has 18 residues. This chain's CDR3 is CAISEPDRTGLRGNTQYF. CDR3 DNA sequence: TGTGCCATCAGTGAGCCGGACCGGACAGGGTTAAGGGGGAATACGCAGTATTTT.

This clone has only one observation. The chain recombines TRBV7-9 with TRBJ1-4, with D unclear. Trimming took 11 bases from V and 0 from J, leaving 10 bases between them. The CDR3 covers 13 residues. CDR1 and CDR2 (germline): SEHNR, FQNEAQ (reference sequence). The CDR3 DNA follows: TGTGCCGGATCAGGCCCAACTAATGAAAAACTGTTTTTT. It is translated as CAGSGPTNEKLFF.

The chain couples TRBV6-5 to TRBJ1-1, with D possibly being TRBD1 (6 bases). V was pared by 0 bases and J by 5 bases, with 10 bases between. Germline lookup yields CDR1 MNHEY and CDR2 SVGAGI. CDR3 size: 14 residues. In DNA, the CDR3 is TGTGCCAGCAGTTACTCGAGGCAGGGGACTGAAGCTTTCTTT. This translates into CASSYSRQGTEAFF.

J is TRBJ2-5 and V is TRBV9; D unresolved. This CDR3 is built from 14 residues. With 7 bases removed from V and 4 bases from J, the gap between germline ends came to 17 bases. The germline CDR1 and CDR2 sequences are SGDLS and YYNGEE. CDR3 region: CASGIDSSSETQYF. The CDR3 DNA follows: TGTGCCAGCGGAATAGACTCTTCCTCAGAGACCCAGTACTTC.

The chain couples TRBV19 to TRBJ1-4, with 7 bases fitting TRBD1. V trimming: 5 bases; J trimming: 6 bases; junction bases outside the gene matches: 12. The CDR3 has 16 amino acids. The germline gives CDR1 LNHDA, CDR2 SQIVND (reference sequence). The CDR3 DNA reads TGTGCCAGTAGTCCGCCCCGGCGAACAGGGGATGAAAAACTGTTTTTT. This gives the protein CASSPPRRTGDEKLFF.

In its sample, this clone was seen once. This chain links TRBV5-1 with TRBJ1-1; D remains ambiguous. The CDR3 runs to 14 residues. Per germline, CDR1 SGHRS and CDR2 YFSETQ. Between the trimmed V and J ends, which lost 4 bases and 3 bases, there was a span of 13 bases. The CDR3 DNA is TGCGCCAGCAGCCTCCTCGGGGTCGACACTGAAGCTTTCTTT. Translation: CASSLLGVDTEAFF.

V and J are TRBV28 and TRBJ1-1, with TRBD1 as a possible D gene (6 bases). V lost 6 bases, J lost 4 bases, and 18 bases lay in between. The germline V gene encodes CDR1 MDHEN and CDR2 SYDVKM. The CDR3 is made up of 15 amino acids. The CDR3 coding sequence is TGTGCCAGCAGCCGACCTACAGGGTGGAGCACTGAAGCTTTCTTT. Its translation: CASSRPTGWSTEAFF.

The rearrangement joins TRBV5-1 to TRBJ1-2; D may be TRBD1 (5 bases). Germline CDR1 SGHRS, CDR2 YFSETQ. Trimming shortened V by 2 bases and J by 7 bases, and 15 bases separated the two germline ends. The CDR3 runs to 14 residues. CDR3 sequence reads: CASSLQDSMSGYTF. The CDR3 DNA is TGCGCCAGCAGCTTACAGGATAGTATGAGTGGCTACACCTTC.

The chain links TRBV3-1 (or the pseudogene TRBV3-2) to TRBJ2-7; TRBD1 matches 9 bases. The CDR3 is 14 residues long. J was trimmed by 4 bases and V by 6 bases; bases with no gene match: 7. From germline, CDR1 is LGHDT and CDR2 YNNKEL (reference sequence). DNA for the CDR3: TGTGCCAGCAGTACAGGGGGCGCGGGTTACGAGCAGTACTTC. Translating gives CASSTGGAGYEQYF.

J is TRBJ1-6 and V is TRBV28; 7 nucleotides match TRBD1. V shed 6 bases, J shed 0 bases, and the junction held 8 bases outside the gene matches. CDR1 and CDR2 (germline): MDHEN, SYDVKM. The CDR3 is made up of 17 amino acids. The CDR3 sequence: CASRGQAYSSYNSPLHF. The CDR3 region has the DNA TGTGCCAGCAGAGGACAGGCCTACAGCTCCTATAATTCACCCCTCCACTTT.

The genes are TRBV12-3 or TRBV12-4 and TRBJ2-3; 8 nucleotides agree with TRBD2. The V and J ends lost 9 bases and 2 bases, in that order; junction bases with no gene match: 4. The CDR3 runs to 13 residues. The DNA for the CDR3 is TGTGCCAGTCGGGGGGGGCTCACAGATACGCAGTATTTT. Translating it yields CASRGGLTDTQYF.